The 9 T cell receptor beta chains in this list originate from one sample, sequenced in a study of T-cell memory formation after mild COVID-19. MiXCR, run by TCRdb on the 5' RACE reads, gives a single entry per CDR3 protein. The sample has 100,000 to 120,000 distinct CDR3 sequences, 22% seen once. Material: PBMCs or a T cell subset sorted from them (not recorded which). The source is a man aged 18 to 29 who had mild COVID-19 (a few samples of this study predate the infection). Cell type and time point are not known.

The chain joins TRBV6-2 or TRBV6-3 to TRBJ2-2, with D uncertain. Trimming removed 6 bases at V and 2 bases at J, with 7 bases between. The CDR3 runs to 13 residues. CDR1 is MNHEY and CDR2 is SVGEGT in the germline V gene. The CDR3 reads CASRPANTGELFF. The CDR3 DNA is TGTGCCAGCAGACCCGCTAACACCGGGGAGCTGTTTTTT.

The chain combines TRBV4-3 with TRBJ1-4; D not certain. Germline-derived CDR1 and CDR2 are LGHNA and YSLEER. V was trimmed by 0 bases and J by 12 bases, leaving 14 bases between them. CDR3 length equals 14 residues. CDR3 loop: CASSQDSGGMELFF. CDR3 in DNA: TGCGCCAGCAGCCAAGATTCGGGAGGAATGGAACTGTTTTTT.

This clonotype was seen a handful of times. The chain uses TRBV7-9 and TRBJ2-7; TRBD1 agrees at 10 bases. The J segment lost 1 base and the V segment lost 7 bases, leaving 7 bases of the junction unmatched. Germline loops: CDR1 SEHNR, CDR2 FQNEAQ (reference sequence). The CDR3 consists of 15 residues. The CDR3 region has the DNA TGTGCCAGCACGACGGGACAGGGGTCGTCCTACGAGCAGTACTTC. Translating gives CASTTGQGSSYEQYF.

This clonotype was found a few times. V and J are TRBV6-5 and TRBJ1-2, with D unresolved. Germline values: CDR1 MNHEY, CDR2 SVGAGI. The CDR3 runs 14 residues. The V end was cut by 5 bases, the J end by 4 bases, with 14 bases between. The CDR3 here is CASSHEAGFYGYTF. CDR3 bases: TGTGCCAGCAGTCACGAAGCAGGATTCTATGGCTACACCTTC.

The genes are TRBV4-1 and TRBJ1-5; D not resolved. CDR1 is MGHRA and CDR2 is YSYEKL in the germline V gene. CDR3 length: 15 amino acids. Trimming stripped 1 base from V and 7 bases from J, with 14 bases between. CDR3 nucleotide sequence: TGCGCCAGCAGCCAAGGGGCCCTCGCACTACAGCCCCAGCATTTT. It specifies CASSQGALALQPQHF.

This clonotype was counted only a few times. The CDR3 DNA reads TGTGCCAGCAGCGCCGGGGCCCAGGATGAGCAGTTCTTC. Protein sequence: CASSAGAQDEQFF. This sequence joins TRBV9 and TRBJ2-1, with D perhaps given as TRBD1 or TRBD2 (5 bases each). The CDR3 is 13 amino acids. The germline V gene has CDR1 SGDLS and CDR2 YYNGEE. V shed 3 bases and J shed 8 bases, with 12 bases lying between them.

This clonotype was recorded a few times. The chain couples TRBV12-3 or TRBV12-4 to TRBJ2-1; TRBD2 matches at 10 bases. The CDR3 extends over 14 amino acids. The V gene end was trimmed by 5 bases and the J gene end by 7 bases; junction bases not matched to a gene: 5. The CDR3 bases are TGTGCCAGCAGTAGCGGGGGGGCTTGGAATGAGCAGTTCTTC. Translated, it gives CASSSGGAWNEQFF.

In this sample, this clonotype turned up many times. The chain is built from TRBV13 and TRBJ2-7; D is ambiguous. Trimming cost V 5 bases and J 0 bases, with 11 bases left between them. This CDR3 is built from 14 residues. Germline V gene sequence: CDR1 PRHDT, CDR2 FYEKMQ (reference sequence). CDR3: CASSPSANSYEQYF. The CDR3 DNA reads as TGTGCCAGCAGCCCGTCGGCCAACTCCTACGAGCAGTACTTC.

The table lists this clonotype with a few counts. The chain has TRBV6-5 and TRBJ2-1; TRBD1 or TRBD2 may be the D gene (5 bases each). Trimming shortened V by 4 bases and J by 12 bases, and 16 bases separated the two germline ends. The CDR3 consists of 13 residues. CDR1 MNHEY and CDR2 SVGAGI come from the germline V gene. The CDR3 reads CASSLGTTRGQFF. For the CDR3, the DNA is TGTGCCAGCAGTTTGGGGACCACCCGTGGGCAGTTCTTC.